These T cell receptor beta chains were read from a single sample in a study of human thymus T cells. The assay was immunoSEQ multiplex PCR, and TCRdb's table has in-frame clones only and misses some. Found here are about 130,000 clones, around 94% of them singletons; the top ten hold under 0.025%. Sequenced: thymus tissue. These receptor sequences come from a boy under two years old with a congenital heart defect but otherwise immunologically healthy. CDR3s include the opening cysteine and the closing phenylalanine or tryptophan. The D gene is left open where the match is weak. Clone size appears in some rows only: once, few, many, or a class for an expanded clone.

v_gene	abundance	d_gene	j_gene	CDR3nt	CDR3aa
TRBV30	NA	NA	TRBJ1-5	TGTGCCTGGAGTTCAAGGGGAGAAAGGTTGCCCCAGCATTTT	CAWSSRGERLPQHF
TRBV12-5	once	NA	TRBJ1-3	TGTGCTAGTGGTCCATACAGCTCTGGAAACACCATATATTTT	CASGPYSSGNTIYF
TRBV7-6	NA	NA	TRBJ1-3	TGTGCCAGCAGCTTAGTACCCCGCGATCCACTGGAGCTCTCTGGAAACACCATATATTTT	CASSLVPRDPLELSGNTIYF
TRBV18	NA	TRBD1	TRBJ2-7	TGTGCCAGCTCAAGGGACAGGGAGGGGGAGCAGTACTTC	CASSRDREGEQYF
TRBV6-6	NA	NA	TRBJ1-1	TGTGCCAGCAGTCCCACAGGGAACACTGAAGCTTTCTTT	CASSPTGNTEAFF
TRBV5-5	NA	NA	TRBJ1-3	TGTGCCAGCAGCCTGGGGCAGGGACGGGGTGGAAACACCATATATTTT	CASSLGQGRGGNTIYF
TRBV28	NA	NA	TRBJ2-7	TGTGCCAGCAGTCGCCTTGGCGGGTCCCAAACCTACGAGCAGTACTTC	CASSRLGGSQTYEQYF
TRBV9	NA	TRBD2	TRBJ2-3	TGTGCCAGCAGCCCCTCCCATCCGGCTAGCGGGGGGCTAAGCACAGATACGCAGTATTTT	CASSPSHPASGGLSTDTQYF
TRBV6-6	once	NA	TRBJ2-7	TGTGCCAGCAGTTACTATAGCGGCGAGCAGTACTTC	CASSYYSGEQYF
TRBV30	NA	NA	TRBJ1-1	TGTGCCTGGTTTAACACTGAAGCTTTCTTT	CAWFNTEAFF
TRBV4-2	NA	TRBD2	TRBJ2-1	TGTGCCAGCAGCCAAGATCTTGGGGGGGGGAATGAGCAGTTCTTC	CASSQDLGGGNEQFF
TRBV30	NA	NA	TRBJ2-7	TGTGCCTGGAGTGTACGAGGGAGCTCCTACGAGCAGTACTTC	CAWSVRGSSYEQYF
TRBV7-2	NA	TRBD1	TRBJ1-6	TGTGCCAGCAGCTTAGGAGGGGGCAGCTCCTATAATTCACCCCTCCACTTT	CASSLGGGSSYNSPLHF
TRBV7-2	once	TRBD2	TRBJ2-2	TGTGCCAGCAGCCCTCGGACTAGCGGGGGACAGAACACCGGGGAGCTGTTTTTT	CASSPRTSGGQNTGELFF
TRBV1	NA	NA	TRBJ2-1	TGCACCAGCAGCCAAGGTCAGAACAATGAGCAGTTCTTC	CTSSQGQNNEQFF
TRBV19	NA	TRBD2	TRBJ2-3	TGTGCCAGTAGTCCTTACCTCGGGACTAGCTCAGATACGCAGTATTTT	CASSPYLGTSSDTQYF
TRBV6-1	NA	NA	TRBJ2-3	TGTGCCAGCAGTGAAAGTCCATCGCAGTATTTT	CASSESPSQYF
TRBV28	NA	NA	TRBJ1-5	TGTGCCAGCAGTTTCCCAGGTTTAAATCAGCCCCAGCATTTT	CASSFPGLNQPQHF
TRBV4-1	few	NA	TRBJ1-2	TGCGCCAGCAGCCAGGGGTTGGGGGTGTGGGGCTACACCTTC	CASSQGLGVWGYTF
TRBV12-5	once	NA	TRBJ1-2	TGTGCTAGTGGTTTGTACAGGGTAGATGGCTACACCTTC	CASGLYRVDGYTF
TRBV19	once	NA	TRBJ2-1	TGTGCCACTCTGGACAATGAGCAGTTCTTC	CATLDNEQFF
TRBV9	NA	TRBD2	TRBJ2-5	TGTGCCAGCAGCTGCGGGCGGGGGGCCCAAGAGACCCAGTACTTC	CASSCGRGAQETQYF
TRBV5-1	NA	TRBD1	TRBJ2-1	TGCGCCAGCAGCTTGGCCTATGGACAGGGGCCCTCGGCGGGGACCCCTAATGAGCAGTTCTTC	CASSLAYGQGPSAGTPNEQFF
TRBV5-1	NA	TRBD1	TRBJ2-1	TGCGCCAGCAGCCAACAGTTGGGACAGGGCTACAATGAGCAGTTCTTC	CASSQQLGQGYNEQFF